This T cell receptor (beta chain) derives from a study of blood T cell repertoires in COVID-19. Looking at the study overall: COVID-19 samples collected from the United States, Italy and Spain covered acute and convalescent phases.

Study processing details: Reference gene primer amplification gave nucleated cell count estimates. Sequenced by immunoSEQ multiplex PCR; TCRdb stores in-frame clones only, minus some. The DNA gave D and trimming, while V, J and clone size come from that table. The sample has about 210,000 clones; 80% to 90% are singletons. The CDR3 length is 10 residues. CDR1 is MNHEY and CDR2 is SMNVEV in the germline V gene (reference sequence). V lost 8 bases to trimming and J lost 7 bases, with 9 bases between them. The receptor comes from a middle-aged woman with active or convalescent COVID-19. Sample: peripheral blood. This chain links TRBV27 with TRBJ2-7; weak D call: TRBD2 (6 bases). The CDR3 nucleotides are TGTGCCAGCGGTCGGGGGGAGCAGTACTTC. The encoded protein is CASGRGEQYF.